This TCR beta chain was obtained from a study of cytomegalovirus exposure and HLA in healthy donors. Study results and caveats: Later analysis identified 16,951 TCR beta sequences associated with HLA alleles, using a false discovery rate threshold of 0.05. High specificity and sensitivity for cytomegalovirus status were reported for the classifier.

These donors, healthy bone marrow donors, were studied. The CDR3 runs 11 residues. CDR1 and CDR2 from the germline V gene are SNHLY and FYNNEI. The V end was cut by 6 bases, the J end by 6 bases, with 9 bases between. A remark on this clone: Its antigen remains unidentified.

The primer mix had 60 Vbeta and 13 Jbeta primers. Sequenced by immunoSEQ multiplex PCR; TCRdb stores in-frame clones only, minus some. The sample consists of around 150,000 clones, about 74% of them appearing once. The chain employs TRBV2 and TRBJ2-7; D is ambiguous. The receptor's source is a man younger than 40 in good health and CMV-seronegative. The sample comprised PBMCs. CDR3 region: CASRGLFEQYF. CDR3 nucleotide sequence: TGTGCCAGCAGGGGCCTATTCGAGCAGTACTTC.